These T cell receptor beta chains were read from a single sample in a study of shared clonotypes between healthy human individuals. Profiling relied on immunoSEQ multiplex PCR, and the TCRdb table lists in-frame clones only, not all of them. Of over a million clones listed, 70% to 80% are singletons. The sample was memory CD4+ T cells from PBMCs. These receptors originate from a man aged 18 to 35 in good health. Some clones in this sample may be carry-over from other donors' samples. The CDR3 runs from the conserved cysteine through the conserved F or W. D genes are given only for firm matches. Clone size is shown for a subset of rows, as once, few, many or a class of expanded clone.

v_gene: TRBV7-3; d_gene: NA; j_gene: TRBJ1-1; len: 13; abundance: NA; CDR3aa: CASSLTVGTEAFF; CDR3nt: TGTGCCAGCAGCTTGACAGTAGGCACTGAAGCTTTCTTT
v_gene: TRBV5-4; d_gene: NA; j_gene: TRBJ1-4; len: 14; abundance: NA; CDR3aa: CASSSVAAGEKLFF; CDR3nt: TGTGCCAGCAGCTCCGTAGCTGCGGGTGAAAAACTGTTTTTT
v_gene: TRBV11-2; d_gene: NA; j_gene: TRBJ2-2; len: 15; abundance: NA; CDR3aa: CASSQGPGNTGELFF; CDR3nt: TGTGCCAGCAGCCAAGGGCCAGGGAACACCGGGGAGCTGTTTTTT
v_gene: TRBV10-3; d_gene: NA; j_gene: TRBJ1-1; len: 14; abundance: NA; CDR3aa: CAISERQINTEAFF; CDR3nt: TGTGCCATCAGTGAGCGGCAGATAAACACTGAAGCTTTCTTT
v_gene: TRBV28; d_gene: NA; j_gene: TRBJ1-3; len: 14; abundance: NA; CDR3aa: CASRLGSSGNTIYF; CDR3nt: TGTGCCAGCAGGTTAGGGAGCTCTGGAAACACCATATATTTT
v_gene: TRBV5-1; d_gene: TRBD2; j_gene: TRBJ2-5; len: 14; abundance: NA; CDR3aa: CASSWTSGQETQYF; CDR3nt: TGCGCCAGCAGCTGGACTAGCGGGCAAGAGACCCAGTACTTC
v_gene: TRBV28; d_gene: NA; j_gene: TRBJ1-5; len: 20; abundance: NA; CDR3aa: CASSPGDLNPLVNYNQPQHF; CDR3nt: TGTGCCAGCAGTCCCGGGGACCTGAACCCCCTCGTTAATTATAATCAGCCCCAGCATTTT
v_gene: TRBV6-4; d_gene: TRBD2; j_gene: TRBJ2-1; len: 18; abundance: many; CDR3aa: CASSRRLADPSSYNEQFF; CDR3nt: TGTGCCAGCAGCCGACGACTAGCGGACCCCAGCTCCTACAATGAGCAGTTCTTC
v_gene: TRBV5-1; d_gene: NA; j_gene: TRBJ2-7; len: 15; abundance: NA; CDR3aa: CASSLGTGGAYEQYF; CDR3nt: TGCGCCAGCAGCTTGGGTACCGGGGGTGCCTACGAGCAGTACTTC
v_gene: TRBV9; d_gene: TRBD1; j_gene: TRBJ2-3; len: 13; abundance: once; CDR3aa: CASSGTGTDTQYF; CDR3nt: TGTGCCAGCAGCGGGACAGGGACAGATACGCAGTATTTT
v_gene: TRBV5-1; d_gene: TRBD2; j_gene: TRBJ2-3; len: 13; abundance: NA; CDR3aa: CASSQTSEDTQYF; CDR3nt: TGCGCCAGCAGCCAAACTAGCGAGGATACGCAGTATTTT
v_gene: TRBV28; d_gene: NA; j_gene: TRBJ2-5; len: 8; abundance: NA; CDR3aa: CAQETQYF; CDR3nt: TGTGCCCAAGAGACCCAGTACTTC
v_gene: TRBV28; d_gene: NA; j_gene: TRBJ2-1; len: 12; abundance: NA; CDR3aa: CASSFLRDEQFF; CDR3nt: TGTGCCAGCAGTTTTCTTCGGGATGAGCAGTTCTTC
v_gene: TRBV5-1; d_gene: NA; j_gene: TRBJ1-4; len: 14; abundance: NA; CDR3aa: CASSDGQTNEKLFF; CDR3nt: TGCGCCAGCTCCGACGGGCAAACTAATGAAAAACTGTTTTTT
v_gene: TRBV5-1; d_gene: NA; j_gene: TRBJ2-3; len: 16; abundance: NA; CDR3aa: CASSVGGTRGTDTQYF; CDR3nt: TGCGCCAGCAGCGTGGGGGGAACCAGGGGCACAGATACGCAGTATTTT
v_gene: TRBV28; d_gene: NA; j_gene: TRBJ2-7; len: 15; abundance: once; CDR3aa: CASRRAFYSAPEQYF; CDR3nt: TGTGCCAGCAGGCGGGCCTTCTACTCGGCGCCCGAGCAGTACTTC
v_gene: TRBV29-1; d_gene: TRBD1; j_gene: TRBJ2-7; len: 14; abundance: NA; CDR3aa: CSVEDRGSVDEQYF; CDR3nt: TGCAGCGTTGAGGACAGGGGGAGTGTCGACGAGCAGTACTTC
v_gene: TRBV11-2; d_gene: NA; j_gene: TRBJ1-2; len: 12; abundance: NA; CDR3aa: CASSQESYGYTF; CDR3nt: TGTGCCAGCAGCCAGGAATCCTATGGCTACACCTTC
v_gene: TRBV5-1; d_gene: TRBD2; j_gene: TRBJ2-2; len: 14; abundance: few; CDR3aa: CASRLAGDTGELFF; CDR3nt: TGCGCCAGCAGACTAGCGGGAGACACCGGGGAGCTGTTTTTT
v_gene: TRBV10-3; d_gene: TRBD2; j_gene: TRBJ2-3; len: 14; abundance: NA; CDR3aa: CAISLGLAGDTQYF; CDR3nt: TGTGCCATCAGTTTGGGACTAGCGGGAGATACGCAGTATTTT
v_gene: TRBV25-1; d_gene: NA; j_gene: TRBJ2-1; len: 14; abundance: NA; CDR3aa: CASSEWLWINEQFF; CDR3nt: TGTGCCAGCAGTGAATGGTTATGGATAAATGAGCAGTTCTTC
v_gene: TRBV19; d_gene: NA; j_gene: TRBJ2-3; len: 14; abundance: once; CDR3aa: CASSIGRGTDTQYF; CDR3nt: TGTGCCAGTAGTATAGGGCGGGGTACTGATACGCAGTATTTT
v_gene: TRBV29-1; d_gene: TRBD1; j_gene: TRBJ2-4; len: 12; abundance: NA; CDR3aa: CSVESQGNIQYF; CDR3nt: TGCAGCGTTGAGTCACAGGGGAACATTCAGTACTTC
v_gene: TRBV19; d_gene: NA; j_gene: TRBJ2-1; len: 14; abundance: NA; CDR3aa: CASSTSSVYNEQFF; CDR3nt: TGTGCCAGTAGTACCTCCTCGGTCTACAATGAGCAGTTCTTC
v_gene: TRBV12-5; d_gene: NA; j_gene: TRBJ2-5; len: 14; abundance: NA; CDR3aa: CASGSGTALETQYF; CDR3nt: TGTGCTAGTGGTTCCGGGACCGCCTTGGAGACCCAGTACTTC
v_gene: TRBV5-1; d_gene: NA; j_gene: TRBJ2-5; len: 16; abundance: NA; CDR3aa: CASSLWGDGQQETQYF; CDR3nt: TGCGCCAGCAGCTTGTGGGGAGACGGCCAACAAGAGACCCAGTACTTC
v_gene: TRBV6-1; d_gene: NA; j_gene: TRBJ1-5; len: 15; abundance: few; CDR3aa: CASKQGYMSNQPQHF; CDR3nt: TGTGCCAGCAAACAGGGATATATGAGCAATCAGCCCCAGCATTTT
v_gene: TRBV29-1; d_gene: TRBD1; j_gene: TRBJ2-3; len: 18; abundance: NA; CDR3aa: CSVEIGTGGPGYTDTQYF; CDR3nt: TGCAGCGTTGAAATAGGGACAGGGGGTCCCGGTTACACAGATACGCAGTATTTT
v_gene: TRBV2; d_gene: TRBD1; j_gene: TRBJ2-7; len: 13; abundance: NA; CDR3aa: CASRSGQGYEQYF; CDR3nt: TGTGCCAGCAGGTCGGGACAGGGCTACGAGCAGTACTTC
v_gene: TRBV29-1; d_gene: TRBD2; j_gene: TRBJ2-1; len: 14; abundance: NA; CDR3aa: CSVPLATGYNEQFF; CDR3nt: TGCAGCGTACCACTAGCGACCGGATACAATGAGCAGTTCTTC
v_gene: TRBV4-3; d_gene: TRBD2; j_gene: TRBJ2-7; len: 17; abundance: few; CDR3aa: CASSQEFVAGPSYEQYF; CDR3nt: TGCGCCAGCAGCCAAGAGTTTGTAGCGGGGCCCTCCTACGAGCAGTACTTC
v_gene: TRBV7-2; d_gene: TRBD2; j_gene: TRBJ2-7; len: 17; abundance: NA; CDR3aa: CASSSQPGLAGAHEQYF; CDR3nt: TGTGCCAGCAGCTCACAACCAGGACTAGCGGGAGCCCACGAGCAGTACTTC
v_gene: TRBV2; d_gene: NA; j_gene: TRBJ1-2; len: 13; abundance: NA; CDR3aa: CASIPDLGAGYTF; CDR3nt: TGTGCCAGCATCCCGGATTTGGGGGCTGGCTACACCTTC
v_gene: TRBV14; d_gene: NA; j_gene: TRBJ2-7; len: 15; abundance: NA; CDR3aa: CASSRPGSSSYEQYF; CDR3nt: TGTGCCAGCAGCCGGCCGGGTAGTAGCTCCTACGAGCAGTACTTC
v_gene: TRBV6-1; d_gene: TRBD2; j_gene: TRBJ2-7; len: 14; abundance: many; CDR3aa: CASSTSGSRYEQYF; CDR3nt: TGTGCCAGCAGCACTAGCGGGAGTCGATACGAGCAGTACTTC
v_gene: TRBV7-8; d_gene: NA; j_gene: TRBJ2-1; len: 22; abundance: once; CDR3aa: CASSLSRGLASGTQKGHNEQFF; CDR3nt: TGTGCCAGCAGCCTTTCCAGGGGGCTGGCTAGCGGGACCCAGAAGGGCCACAATGAGCAGTTCTTC
v_gene: TRBV2; d_gene: NA; j_gene: TRBJ2-2; len: 11; abundance: NA; CDR3aa: CASTVAGELFF; CDR3nt: TGTGCCAGCACTGTGGCCGGGGAGCTGTTTTTT
v_gene: TRBV11-3; d_gene: NA; j_gene: TRBJ1-3; len: 13; abundance: NA; CDR3aa: CASSLVTGNTIYF; CDR3nt: TGTGCCAGCAGCTTAGTCACTGGAAACACCATATATTTT
v_gene: TRBV2; d_gene: NA; j_gene: TRBJ1-1; len: 13; abundance: NA; CDR3aa: CASSEQGNTEAFF; CDR3nt: TGTGCCAGCAGTGAACAGGGGAACACTGAAGCTTTCTTT
v_gene: TRBV5-6; d_gene: NA; j_gene: TRBJ1-3; len: 16; abundance: NA; CDR3aa: CASSLVGAEFGNTIYF; CDR3nt: TGTGCCAGCAGCTTGGTAGGGGCAGAGTTTGGAAACACCATATATTTT
v_gene: TRBV9; d_gene: TRBD1; j_gene: TRBJ1-2; len: 15; abundance: NA; CDR3aa: CASSLTGQGVGGYTF; CDR3nt: TGTGCCAGCAGCCTCACGGGACAGGGGGTTGGTGGCTACACCTTC
v_gene: TRBV7-8; d_gene: NA; j_gene: TRBJ1-1; len: 14; abundance: NA; CDR3aa: CASSLVVRGTEAFF; CDR3nt: TGTGCCAGCAGCTTGGTGGTTCGGGGCACTGAAGCTTTCTTT
v_gene: TRBV7-9; d_gene: NA; j_gene: TRBJ1-3; len: 11; abundance: NA; CDR3aa: CASSFRNTIYF; CDR3nt: TGTGCCAGCAGCTTTAGAAACACCATATATTTT
v_gene: TRBV19; d_gene: NA; j_gene: TRBJ1-2; len: 16; abundance: few; CDR3aa: CASSPSYRILNYGYTF; CDR3nt: TGTGCCAGTAGCCCGAGCTACAGGATCTTGAACTATGGCTACACCTTC
v_gene: TRBV11-2; d_gene: TRBD2; j_gene: TRBJ2-4; len: 17; abundance: NA; CDR3aa: CASSLDLADAGGDIQYF; CDR3nt: TGTGCCAGCAGCTTAGATCTAGCGGACGCTGGAGGAGACATTCAGTACTTC